This TCR beta chain was sequenced during a study of preoperative IRX-2 immunotherapy in early breast cancer. This clone was counted between two and nine times. Treatment noted: preoperative locoregional IRX-2 cytokine immunotherapy. Repertoires were generated with immunoSEQ multiplex PCR, while TCRdb's copy carries only in-frame clones and drops some. Among more than 20,000 clones listed, 65% to 85% were seen once. The CDR3 covers 15 residues. V dropped 1 base and J dropped 3 bases, with 13 bases sitting between them. Per the germline V gene, CDR1 is SGHNT and CDR2 is YENEEA. The sample was lymph node tissue, taken before IRX-2 immunotherapy. V gene TRBV11-3 combines with J gene TRBJ2-7; TRBD2 is a possible D gene (5 bases). The sequence came from a human donor with breast cancer. The CDR3 here is CASSLGAARDYEQYF. The CDR3 bases are TGTGCCAGCAGCTTAGGGGCAGCCCGGGACTACGAGCAGTACTTC.